This entry lists 9 T cell receptor beta chains sequenced from one sample in a study of blood T cell repertoires in COVID-19. The repertoire was sequenced with immunoSEQ multiplex PCR; TCRdb's copy has only in-frame clones and lacks some. Of under 300,000 clones in the sample, roughly 91% were seen once. The specimen was PBMCs or T cells enriched from blood (not recorded which). Source of these receptors: an older woman in a cohort exposed to, infected with or recovered from COVID-19 (not recorded which).

This clone was observed a single time. The gene calls are TRBV19 and TRBJ2-1, with TRBD2 matching over 7 bases. Germline V CDR1 and CDR2: LNHDA, SQIVND (reference sequence). The CDR3 is made up of 14 amino acids. V gave up 5 bases and J gave up 9 bases; unmatched junction bases: 10. The CDR3 coding sequence is TGTGCCAGTAGTGGTGGGGAGGGCCGCGGTGAGCAGTTCTTC. Translated, it gives CASSGGEGRGEQFF.

The gene calls are TRBV28 and TRBJ2-5; D uncertain. There are 12 residues in the CDR3. Per germline, CDR1 MDHEN and CDR2 SYDVKM. Trimming left V 6 bases short and J 5 bases short, with 10 bases between. In nucleotides, the CDR3 is TGTGCCAGCAGCACCCCGGTGGAGACCCAGTACTTC. Translating gives CASSTPVETQYF.

This clone was seen just once. The J gene is TRBJ1-4, the V gene TRBV29-1; tentatively, D is TRBD1 (6 bases). The CDR3 loop spans 12 amino acids. Germline V gene sequence: CDR1 SQVTM, CDR2 ANQGSEA. Between the trimmed V and J ends, which lost 5 bases and 10 bases, there was a span of 14 bases. CDR3 sequence: CSVSQGEGKLFF. CDR3 bases: TGCAGCGTTTCACAGGGAGAGGGAAAACTGTTTTTT.

The chain carries TRBV19 and TRBJ1-5, with D perhaps TRBD1 (6 bases). V shed 3 bases and J shed 5 bases, with 8 bases lying between them. Germline-derived CDR1 and CDR2 are LNHDA and SQIVND (reference sequence). The CDR3 is made up of 13 amino acids. CDR3 DNA sequence: TGTGCCAGTAGTATCAGGGGCCATCAGCCCCAGCATTTT. It encodes CASSIRGHQPQHF.

V and J are TRBV4-3 and TRBJ2-1; D might be TRBD1 (5 bases). In germline, CDR1 is LGHNA, CDR2 YSLEER. This CDR3 comprises 16 residues. V was shortened by 2 bases and J by 4 bases, with 15 bases between the two germline ends. The CDR3 DNA is TGCGCCAGCAGCCAATCCGCCAGGGCGAAATACAATGAGCAGTTCTTC. Translating gives CASSQSARAKYNEQFF.

This sequence joins TRBV19 and TRBJ1-5; tentatively, D is TRBD1 (5 bases). V lost 5 bases to trimming and J lost 5 bases, with 13 bases between them. Germline CDR1 LNHDA, CDR2 SQIVND (reference sequence). The CDR3 has 14 residues. The CDR3 nucleotides are TGTGCCAGTAGTGTCCGGGACTACCATCAGCCCCAGCATTTT. Residues: CASSVRDYHQPQHF.

J is TRBJ1-1 and V is TRBV7-9; no definite D call. In germline, CDR1 is SEHNR, CDR2 FQNEAQ (reference sequence). Deletions cut 0 bases from V and 2 bases from J, with 7 bases between. The CDR3 extends over 14 amino acids. This chain's CDR3 is CASSLAPSNTEAFF. For the CDR3, the DNA is TGTGCCAGCAGCTTAGCACCGAGTAACACTGAAGCTTTCTTT.

The chain carries TRBV2 and TRBJ1-2, with D perhaps matching TRBD1 (6 bases). Germline assignment: CDR1 SNHLY and CDR2 FYNNEI. This CDR3 region has 14 residues. The ends were cut back, 1 base at V and 5 bases at J, with 11 bases in the middle. The CDR3 bases are TGTGCCAGCAGTGAAGGGTACAGGGTTTATGGCTACACCTTC. This codes for CASSEGYRVYGYTF.

This clone was counted a single time. In nucleotides, the CDR3 is TGCGCCAGCAGCTTCGGGATGGCCTACGAGCAGTACTTC. Protein product: CASSFGMAYEQYF. The V gene is TRBV5-1, the J gene TRBJ2-7; possible D gene TRBD2, 5 bases. The CDR3 consists of 13 residues. CDR1 SGHRS and CDR2 YFSETQ come from the germline V gene. Trimming left V 2 bases short and J 2 bases short, with 8 bases between.